The TCR beta chain under discussion was sequenced for a study of OX40 agonist ivuxolimab in advanced cancers. For context, the study as a whole: Ivuxolimab was a fully human IgG2 agonistic monoclonal antibody targeting the costimulatory receptor OX40 (CD134). Intravenous ivuxolimab was administered to patients every 2 weeks at six dose levels: 0.01, 0.1, 0.3, 1.5, 3 and 10 mg/kg. Of the approximately 50 dose-escalation patients, hepatocellular carcinoma was present in roughly 19, melanoma in roughly 15, renal cell carcinoma in 9 and head and neck cancer in 9. In the dose-escalation cohort, 82.7% of patients were male, and the mean age was approximately 55 years, with a range of about 20 to 79. Patients were allowed to have had prior anti-PD-1, anti-PD-L1 or anti-CTLA-4 therapy, and approximately 43% of the dose-escalation patients had previously received checkpoint inhibitors. Partial responses occurred in three dose-escalation patients, of whom one had hepatocellular carcinoma and two had cutaneous melanoma. Peripheral TCRbeta sequencing aimed to test whether ivuxolimab altered TCR sequence diversity and caused clonal T-cell expansion. The paper describes the monotherapy dose-escalation part (N = 52 patients) of the phase I trial of ivuxolimab. The paper's findings and limits, for the study overall: Antigen specificity was not determined for the clonally expanded peripheral T cells. At doses from 0.1 to 3.0 mg/kg, clonal expansion was seen in both CD4+ and CD8+ blood T cells between baseline and week 6. After ivuxolimab, expanded clones were on average more numerous among CD8+ T cells than among CD4+ T cells. In the 0.1-3.0 mg/kg groups, partial responders were among the patients with the lowest normalized peripheral clonal expansion, particularly in CD8+ T cells. Low levels of normalized T-cell clonal expansion were also seen in some patients who did not respond.

Comment on this clone: No antigen is known for it. The sample holds no much larger clone one base away, and base qualities are not on file.

The junction shows trimming of 2 bases on V and 5 bases on J, and the gene matches do not reach 6 bases of it. From its cysteine to its phenylalanine, the CDR3 spans 15 amino acids. The entry retains the CDR3 DNA only, 45 bases that are in frame from base 1. Taken from the germline V gene (reference sequence), the CDR1 and CDR2 loops are MNHEY and SMNVEV. The trial excluded patients who had a history of autoimmune disease or were on systemic immunosuppression. Peripheral blood for TCR sequencing was collected from all dose cohorts at baseline, on cycle 4 day 1, and on cycle 7 day 1. The samples were drawn from a first-in-human, open-label, multicenter phase I dose-escalation trial of ivuxolimab. Adults with locally advanced or metastatic head and neck squamous cell, hepatocellular, melanoma or renal cell carcinoma were enrolled in the trial. Before TCR sequencing, CD4+ and CD8+ T cells were separately sorted from peripheral blood.

Genomic DNA was isolated from the sorted cells so that the TCRbeta CDR3 region could be sequenced. TCRbeta CDR3 regions were sequenced using the immunoSEQ Assay. In its TCRdb copy, this immuneACCESS table keeps in-frame sequences only and misses some clones. Where compared with another copy, unresolved V genes explain less than half of these, and the others have no known cause. Here the sample has tens of thousands of clones; more than 65% occur a single time. The ten largest clonotypes hold roughly 26% of the sample. This specimen was CD4+ or CD8+ T cells sorted from blood, taken in a trial of the OX40 agonist ivuxolimab. The chain uses TRBV27 and TRBJ2-5, and 9 junction bases match TRBD2. This TCR derives from an adult with an advanced solid tumor such as melanoma, head and neck, liver or kidney cancer. Here is the DNA: TGTGCCAGCAGTTTAGGGCTAGCGGGACAGGAGACCCAGTACTTC. The resulting protein is CASSLGLAGQETQYF.